This T cell receptor (beta chain) came from a study of T cell responses to AZD1222 COVID-19 vaccine. In the study overall: Whether given at about 4 or about 12 weeks, second doses were pooled. Study-level results: Receipt of two AZD1222 doses was followed by a rise in Spike-specific TCR breadth and depth. Most donors were white British, females outnumbered males, and clonal diversity was possibly underestimated. Nearly half of spike-specific TCRs reportedly go after variant regions that carry no mutations.

Remarks on this clone: Its specificity is not known.

The J segment lost 6 bases and the V segment lost 1 base, leaving 7 bases of the junction unmatched. Germline CDR1 and CDR2: SGHNT and YENEEA. The length of the CDR3 is 15 residues. Produced via immunoSEQ multiplex PCR; TCRdb's table is partial and in-frame only. The sample records roughly 180,000 clones, over 75% being singletons. The sample in question was peripheral blood, obtained on day 0 of AZD1222 vaccination. The clonotype comes from an adult in good health. This chain uses TRBV11-3 with TRBJ2-3; 7 nucleotides match TRBD1. This CDR3 reads CASSLVQGEWDTQYF. In DNA form, the CDR3 reads TGTGCCAGCAGCTTAGTCCAGGGGGAATGGGATACGCAGTATTTT.